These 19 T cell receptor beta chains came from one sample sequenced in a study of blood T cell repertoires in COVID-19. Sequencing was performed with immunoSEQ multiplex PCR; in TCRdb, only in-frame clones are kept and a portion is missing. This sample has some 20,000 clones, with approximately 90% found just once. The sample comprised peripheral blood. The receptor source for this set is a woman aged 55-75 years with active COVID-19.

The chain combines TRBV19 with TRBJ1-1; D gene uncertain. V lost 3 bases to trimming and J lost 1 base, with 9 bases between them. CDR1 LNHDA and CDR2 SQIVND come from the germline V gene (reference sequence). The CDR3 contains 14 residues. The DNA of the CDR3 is TGTGCCAGTAGTATCTCCCCCAGGAACACTGAAGCTTTCTTT. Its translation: CASSISPRNTEAFF.

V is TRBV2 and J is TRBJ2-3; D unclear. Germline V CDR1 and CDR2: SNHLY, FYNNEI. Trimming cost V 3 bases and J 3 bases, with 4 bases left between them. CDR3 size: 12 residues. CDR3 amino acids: CASSDRTDTQYF. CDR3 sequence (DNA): TGTGCCAGCAGTGACAGGACAGATACGCAGTATTTT.

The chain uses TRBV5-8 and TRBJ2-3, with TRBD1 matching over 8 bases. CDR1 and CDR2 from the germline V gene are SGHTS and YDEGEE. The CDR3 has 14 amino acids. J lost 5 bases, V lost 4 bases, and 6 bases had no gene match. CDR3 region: CASSLDRVVDTQYF. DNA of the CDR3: TGTGCCAGCAGCCTGGACAGGGTGGTAGATACGCAGTATTTT.

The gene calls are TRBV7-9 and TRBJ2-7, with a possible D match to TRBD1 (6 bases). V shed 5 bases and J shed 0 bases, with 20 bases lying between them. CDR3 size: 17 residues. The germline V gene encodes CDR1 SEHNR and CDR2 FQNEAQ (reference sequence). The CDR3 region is CASSLPTRTVSSYEQYF. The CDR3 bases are TGTGCCAGCAGCCTACCGACGAGGACAGTAAGCTCCTACGAGCAGTACTTC.

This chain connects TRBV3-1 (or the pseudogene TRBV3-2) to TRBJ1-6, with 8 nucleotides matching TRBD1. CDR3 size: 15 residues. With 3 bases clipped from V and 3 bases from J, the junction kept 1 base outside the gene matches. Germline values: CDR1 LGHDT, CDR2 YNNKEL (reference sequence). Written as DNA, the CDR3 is TGTGCCAGCAGCCAGGGACAGGTCTATAATTCACCCCTCCACTTT. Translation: CASSQGQVYNSPLHF.

CDR3: CASSMGRLATNEKLFF. The CDR3 DNA reads as TGTGCCAGTAGTATGGGCAGGCTTGCAACTAATGAAAAACTGTTTTTT. The chain employs TRBV19 and TRBJ1-4; D remains ambiguous. Germline CDR1 LNHDA, CDR2 SQIVND (reference sequence). The CDR3 consists of 16 residues. The V end was cut by 3 bases, the J end by 0 bases, with 11 bases between.

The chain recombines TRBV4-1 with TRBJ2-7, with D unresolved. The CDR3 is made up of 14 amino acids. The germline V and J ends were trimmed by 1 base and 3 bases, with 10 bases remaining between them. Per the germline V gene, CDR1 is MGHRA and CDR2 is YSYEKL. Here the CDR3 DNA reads TGCGCCAGCAGCCAAGGTACGAGAAACTACGAGCAGTACTTC. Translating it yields CASSQGTRNYEQYF.

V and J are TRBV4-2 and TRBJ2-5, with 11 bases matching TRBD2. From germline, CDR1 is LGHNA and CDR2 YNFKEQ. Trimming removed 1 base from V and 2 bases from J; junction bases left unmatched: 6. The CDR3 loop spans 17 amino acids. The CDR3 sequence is CASSQVTSSGGQETQYF. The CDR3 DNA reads TGTGCCAGCAGCCAAGTGACGTCTAGCGGGGGGCAAGAGACCCAGTACTTC.

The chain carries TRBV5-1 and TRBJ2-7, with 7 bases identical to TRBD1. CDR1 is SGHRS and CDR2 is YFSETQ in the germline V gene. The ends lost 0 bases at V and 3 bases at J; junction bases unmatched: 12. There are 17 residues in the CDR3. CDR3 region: CASSLAQGTASFYEQYF. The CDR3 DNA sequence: TGCGCCAGCAGCTTGGCCCAAGGGACAGCGTCTTTCTACGAGCAGTACTTC.

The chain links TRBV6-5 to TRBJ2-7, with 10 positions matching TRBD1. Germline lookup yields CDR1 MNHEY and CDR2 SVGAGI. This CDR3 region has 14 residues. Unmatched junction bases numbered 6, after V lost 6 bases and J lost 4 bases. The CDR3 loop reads CASRPGQGGYEQYF. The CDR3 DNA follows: TGTGCCAGCAGACCCGGACAGGGGGGGTACGAGCAGTACTTC.

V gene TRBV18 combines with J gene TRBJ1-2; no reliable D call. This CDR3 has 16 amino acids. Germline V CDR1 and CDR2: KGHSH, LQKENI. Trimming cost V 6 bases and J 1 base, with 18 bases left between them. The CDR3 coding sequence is TGTGCCAGCTCCCCCGGCAGCGATAGACTTAACTATGGCTACACCTTC. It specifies CASSPGSDRLNYGYTF.

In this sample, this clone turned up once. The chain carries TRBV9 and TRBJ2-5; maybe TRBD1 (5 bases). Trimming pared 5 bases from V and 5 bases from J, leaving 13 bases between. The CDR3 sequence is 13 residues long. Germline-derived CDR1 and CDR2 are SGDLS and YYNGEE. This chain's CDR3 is CASSQGRWETQYF. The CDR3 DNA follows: TGTGCCAGCAGTCAGGGTAGGTGGGAGACCCAGTACTTC. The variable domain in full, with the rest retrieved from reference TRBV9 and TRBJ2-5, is DSGVTQTPKHLITATGQRVTLRCSPRSGDLSVYWYQQSLDQGLQFLIQYYNGEERAKGNILERFSAQQFPDLHSELNLSSLELGDSALYFCASSQGRWETQYFGPGTRLLVL.

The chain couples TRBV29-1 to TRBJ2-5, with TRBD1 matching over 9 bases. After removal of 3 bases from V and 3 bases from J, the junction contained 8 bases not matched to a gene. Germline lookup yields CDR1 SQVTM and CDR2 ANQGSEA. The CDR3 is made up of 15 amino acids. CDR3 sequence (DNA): TGCAGCGTTGATTCCCGGGACAGGGTTGAAGAGACCCAGTACTTC. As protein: CSVDSRDRVEETQYF. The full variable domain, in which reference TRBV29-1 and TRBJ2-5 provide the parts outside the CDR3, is SAVISQKPSRDICQRGTSLTIQCQVDSQVTMMFWYRQQPGQSLTLIATANQGSEATYESGFVIDKFPISRPNLTFSTLTVSNMSPEDSSIYLCSVDSRDRVEETQYFGPGTRLLVL.

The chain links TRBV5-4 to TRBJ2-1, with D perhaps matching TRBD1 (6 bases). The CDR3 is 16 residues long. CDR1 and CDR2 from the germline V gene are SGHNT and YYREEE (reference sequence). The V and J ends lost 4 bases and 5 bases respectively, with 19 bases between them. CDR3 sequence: CASSLERGFQDNEQFF. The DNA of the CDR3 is TGTGCCAGCAGCCTTGAGAGGGGGTTCCAAGACAATGAGCAGTTCTTC.

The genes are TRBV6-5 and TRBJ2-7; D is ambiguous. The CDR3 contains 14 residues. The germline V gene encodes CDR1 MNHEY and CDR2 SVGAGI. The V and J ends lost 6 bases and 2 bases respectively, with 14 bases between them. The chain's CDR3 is CASRLNSGPYEQYF. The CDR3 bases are TGTGCCAGCAGGCTGAACAGTGGGCCCTACGAGCAGTACTTC.

The CDR3 loop reads CASSQNRDPYQPQHF. For the CDR3, the DNA is TGTGCCAGCAGCCAAAACAGGGATCCCTATCAGCCCCAGCATTTT. This chain joins TRBV5-5 and TRBJ1-5; TRBD1 is a possible D gene (6 bases). Germline-derived CDR1 and CDR2 are SGHKS and YYEKEE (reference sequence). This CDR3 comprises 15 residues. With 4 bases removed from V and 5 bases from J, the gap between germline ends came to 16 bases.

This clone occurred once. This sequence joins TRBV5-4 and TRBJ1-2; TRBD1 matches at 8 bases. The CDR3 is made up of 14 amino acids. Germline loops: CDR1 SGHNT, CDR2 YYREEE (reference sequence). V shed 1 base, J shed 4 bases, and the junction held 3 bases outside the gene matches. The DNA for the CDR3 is TGTGCCAGCAGCTTGCGGGGGACAGGCTATGGCTACACCTTC. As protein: CASSLRGTGYGYTF.

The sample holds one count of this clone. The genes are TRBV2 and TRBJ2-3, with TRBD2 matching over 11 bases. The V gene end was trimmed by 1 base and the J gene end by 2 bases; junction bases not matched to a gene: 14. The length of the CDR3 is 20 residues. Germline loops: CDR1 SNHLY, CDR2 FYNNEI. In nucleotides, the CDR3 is TGTGCCAGCAGTGAAGGGTCTAGCGGGGGGATCTTTAGACTCACAGATACGCAGTATTTT. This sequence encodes CASSEGSSGGIFRLTDTQYF.

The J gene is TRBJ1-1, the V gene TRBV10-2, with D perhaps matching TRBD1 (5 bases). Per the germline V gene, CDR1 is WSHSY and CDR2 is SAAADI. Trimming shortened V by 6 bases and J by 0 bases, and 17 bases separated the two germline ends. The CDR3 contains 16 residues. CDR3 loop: CASSDKARQLNTEAFF. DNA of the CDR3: TGCGCCAGCAGCGATAAAGCGAGACAGCTGAACACTGAAGCTTTCTTT.